This is a list of T cell receptor beta chains from one sample in a study of T-cell memory formation after mild COVID-19. TCRdb called the 5' RACE reads again in MiXCR, with one record for every CDR3 protein. This sample has roughly 300,000 distinct CDR3 sequences, with around 16% found just once. Input material: PBMCs or a T cell subset sorted from them (not recorded which). These receptors were obtained from a man between 18 and 35 years old who had mild COVID-19 (a few samples of this study predate the infection). Cell type and time point are not known. The CDR3 runs from the conserved cysteine through the conserved F or W. The order of the fields is V gene, D gene, J gene, clone size, CDR3 protein, CDR3 DNA. D genes are given only for firm matches. A row's size may be missing; if present it is once, few, many or a size class.

TRBV6-1	TRBD1	TRBJ2-3	few	CASSGTGGRVSQYF	TGTGCCAGCAGTGGGACAGGGGGTCGGGTTTCGCAGTATTTT
TRBV7-8	-	TRBJ1-5	-	CASSYGTGFNQPQHF	TGTGCCAGCAGCTATGGAACAGGGTTCAATCAGCCCCAGCATTTT
TRBV4-2	-	TRBJ2-5	many	CASSPGQRETQYF	TGTGCCAGCAGCCCAGGACAGCGAGAGACCCAGTACTTC
TRBV6-2/TRBV6-3	TRBD2	TRBJ2-1	many	CASSYSAPSGVYNEQFF	TGTGCCAGCAGTTACTCGGCCCCTAGCGGGGTATACAATGAGCAGTTCTTC
TRBV6-6	-	TRBJ1-5	-	CASIPRLGGDQPQHF	TGTGCCAGCATCCCCCGGCTGGGGGGGGATCAGCCCCAGCATTTT
TRBV7-9	TRBD1	TRBJ1-2	few	CASSRTGGNYGYTF	TGTGCCAGCAGCAGGACAGGGGGAAACTATGGCTACACCTTC
TRBV4-1	-	TRBJ2-5	few	CASSFLFGETQYF	TGCGCCAGCAGCTTCCTATTTGGAGAGACCCAGTACTTC
TRBV12-3/TRBV12-4	TRBD2	TRBJ2-1	many	CASSGLAFEQFF	TGTGCCAGCAGTGGACTAGCATTTGAGCAGTTCTTC
TRBV9	TRBD1	TRBJ1-6	-	CASSVASGQGYSPLHF	TGTGCCAGCAGCGTAGCCTCGGGACAGGGGTACTCACCCCTCCACTTT
TRBV20-1	-	TRBJ1-4	-	CSAMISTNEKLFF	TGCAGTGCTATGATCAGCACCAATGAAAAACTGTTTTTT
TRBV5-4	-	TRBJ2-5	-	CASSSWGSATQYF	TGTGCCAGCAGCTCTTGGGGGAGTGCGACCCAGTACTTC
TRBV19	-	TRBJ1-2	-	CASNRFREANYGYTF	TGTGCCAGTAATCGCTTCAGGGAGGCTAACTATGGCTACACCTTC
TRBV7-2	TRBD2	TRBJ2-3	few	CASSLNGGGTDTQYF	TGTGCCAGCAGCTTAAACGGGGGGGGCACAGATACGCAGTATTTT
TRBV24-1	TRBD1	TRBJ2-2	few	CATSDLHGTGQNTGELFF	TGTGCCACCAGTGATTTGCACGGGACAGGCCAGAACACCGGGGAGCTGTTTTTT
TRBV7-9	-	TRBJ1-2	-	CASGNTLEGYGYTF	TGTGCCAGCGGTAACACCCTTGAGGGCTATGGCTACACCTTC
TRBV4-3	TRBD1	TRBJ1-1	-	CASSRVTGFTEAFF	TGCGCCAGCAGCCGCGTGACAGGGTTCACTGAAGCTTTCTTT
TRBV12-3/TRBV12-4	TRBD1	TRBJ2-3	-	CASRLTGGKTDTQYF	TGTGCCAGCAGACTTACAGGGGGCAAAACAGATACGCAGTATTTT
TRBV5-1	-	TRBJ2-3	few	CASSLGQFGTQYF	TGCGCCAGCAGCTTGGGACAGTTTGGGACGCAGTATTTT
TRBV7-9	-	TRBJ2-5	-	CASSVTGVETQYF	TGTGCCAGCAGCGTCACGGGTGTGGAGACCCAGTACTTC
TRBV4-1	-	TRBJ1-4	few	CASSQGEGAGFNEKLFF	TGCGCCAGCAGCCAAGGAGAGGGAGCCGGCTTTAATGAAAAACTGTTTTTT
TRBV20-1	TRBD2	TRBJ2-1	few	CSALSGGGYNEQFF	TGCAGTGCCCTCTCGGGGGGAGGCTACAATGAGCAGTTCTTC
TRBV20-1	-	TRBJ1-1	few	CSAEEGTEAFF	TGCAGTGCTGAAGAGGGGACTGAAGCTTTCTTT
TRBV20-1	TRBD1	TRBJ2-7	few	CSARGQGALYEQYF	TGCAGTGCTAGAGGACAGGGGGCACTCTACGAGCAGTACTTC